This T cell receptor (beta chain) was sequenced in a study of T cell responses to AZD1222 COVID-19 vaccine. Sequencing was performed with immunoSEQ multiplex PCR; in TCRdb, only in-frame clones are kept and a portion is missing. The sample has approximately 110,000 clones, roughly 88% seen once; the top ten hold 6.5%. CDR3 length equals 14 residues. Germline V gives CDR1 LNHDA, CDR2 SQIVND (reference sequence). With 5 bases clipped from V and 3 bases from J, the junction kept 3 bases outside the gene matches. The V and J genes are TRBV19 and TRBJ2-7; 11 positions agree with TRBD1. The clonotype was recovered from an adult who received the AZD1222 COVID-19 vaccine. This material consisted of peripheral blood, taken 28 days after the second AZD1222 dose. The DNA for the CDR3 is TGTGCCAGTAGTTCCGGGACAGGGGGCTACGAGCAGTACTTC. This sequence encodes CASSSGTGGYEQYF.